This T cell receptor (beta chain) was documented in a study of response to subunit inactivated influenza vaccine. Study results and limitations: Seasonal influenza vaccination, on each occasion, was suggested by the authors to recruit few new T cells.

Ten or more counts support this clonotype. Its antigen is as yet unknown. This CDR3 has 15 amino acids. CDR1 and CDR2 (germline): MNHNS, SASEGT. V lost 11 bases, J lost 0 bases, and 9 bases stayed unmatched. One entry per CDR3 protein results from TCRdb running MiXCR on the RT-PCR reads. The sample yields more than 500,000 distinct CDR3 sequences, roughly 10% seen once. These data were also filed under a second study, of T cells expressing NK-cell markers. As reported in that work: What made the TCR beta cDNA was 5'RACE template switching with UMIs. CD3+CD56+NKG2C+, CD3+CD56+NKG2C- and CD3+CD56-NKG2C+ T cells, once sorted, supplied the TCR beta repertoires. In a group of several donors, dominant NKG2C+ clonotypes represented about 1.0-7.5% of CD8+ T cells. In several donors, dominant clonotypes made up about 25-65% of CD3+CD56-NKG2C+ cells.

The sequenced sample was PBMCs from blood, obtained on the day of vaccination. This receptor was obtained from a man in his fifties who received an inactivated influenza vaccine. V usage is TRBV6-1 and J usage is TRBJ1-1; 10 bases map to TRBD1. CDR3 in amino acids: CAGGRQGAMNTEAFF. CDR3 in DNA: TGTGCCGGAGGTCGACAGGGGGCGATGAACACTGAAGCTTTCTTT.